Here is one T cell receptor (beta chain) with its context. The TCR beta profiling, which covered VDJ combination and CDR3 sequence, was carried out using genomic DNA as the template. TCRdb re-derived calls from the reads in MiXCR, one entry per CDR3 protein. Of 160,000 or so distinct CDR3 sequences listed, 45% to 50% were seen once; the top ten hold under 35%. The sample comes from a study of CD8+CD57+ T cells in acquired aplastic anemia. This CDR3 contains 13 residues. V lost 3 bases to trimming and J lost 6 bases, with 13 bases between them. Germline assignment: CDR1 DFQATT and CDR2 SNEGSKA (reference sequence). Only patients with CD8+CD57+ cell expansion on flow cytometry were chosen for sequencing. The cohort consisted entirely of patients having severe acquired aplastic anemia. By the time of blood sampling, patients had still received no therapy.

The material sequenced was sorted CD4+, CD8+, or CD8+CD57+ T cells (not recorded which) from PBMCs. The TCR was taken from a human donor with aplastic anemia. The J gene is TRBJ2-3, the V gene TRBV20-1, with D perhaps TRBD1 or TRBD2 (5 bases each). The CDR3 DNA is TGCAGTGCTAGGGGGGTGGACACCGATACGCAGTATTTT. Protein: CSARGVDTDTQYF.